The present T cell receptor beta chain was sequenced within a study of CD8 T cells in ankylosing spondylitis. Whole-study findings and limits: Past research had described some motif variants in reactive arthritis synovial fluid and blood.

There are a few counts of this clonotype. The antigen is undetermined. Germline trimming cut 6 bases from V and 5 bases from J; bases unmatched to any gene: 5. The CDR3 is 14 residues long. Germline V gene data show CDR1 as MNHEY and CDR2 as SVGEGT. TCRdb used MiXCR to reprocess the 5' RACE reads, holding one entry per CDR3 protein. Of 290,000 or so distinct CDR3 sequences listed, 20% are singletons. This clonotype was obtained from a female donor with ankylosing spondylitis or in good health (not recorded which). This chain links TRBV6-2 or TRBV6-3 with TRBJ2-1; 9 bases are a match to TRBD1. The sample comprised blood, either unsorted or a sorted T cell fraction (not recorded which). The chain's CDR3 is CASRTGQGNNEQFF. DNA for the CDR3: TGTGCCAGCAGGACGGGACAGGGAAACAATGAGCAGTTCTTC.